The source of this T cell receptor beta chain is a study of blood T cell repertoires in COVID-19. About the study: The United States, Italy and Spain supplied acute and convalescent COVID-19 samples. T cells, B-cell-depleted T cells, or PBMCs provided the cDNA or gDNA that served as material.

Germline V gene sequence: CDR1 SGHVS, CDR2 FNYEAQ. The J segment lost 4 bases and the V segment lost 1 base, leaving 4 bases of the junction unmatched. The length of the CDR3 is 16 residues. Methods used by the authors: Quantification of nucleated cells was approximated via reference gene primer amplification. Clones were sequenced by immunoSEQ multiplex PCR, and TCRdb holds only the in-frame ones, with some missing. The V and J calls and clone size come from that table; D and trimming were worked out from the DNA. The table shows some 54,000 clones, with 91% occurring only once. The source of this sequence is a man between 60 and 70 years old with acute or convalescent COVID-19. The chain joins TRBV7-6 to TRBJ2-2, with 9 bases matching TRBD1. The specimen was peripheral blood. CDR3 nucleotide sequence: TGTGCCAGCAGCTTAGAGGGACAGGGAGGCACCGGGGAGCTGTTTTTT. This encodes CASSLEGQGGTGELFF.